These T cell receptor beta chains were read from a single sample in a study of cytomegalovirus exposure and HLA in healthy donors. The method was immunoSEQ multiplex PCR; TCRdb's version includes in-frame clones alone and lacks a portion of them. The sample records 70,000 to 80,000 clones, approximately 82% being singletons. The sequencing sample was made of PBMCs. The receptors originated from a man younger than 35 in good health and CMV-seronegative. The CDR3 runs from the conserved cysteine through the conserved F or W. The D gene is left open where the match is weak. Part of the rows lack a size; the others show once, few, many or a class for expanded clones.

. | TRBJ2-7 | . | TRBV7-2 | CASSLGSRGSYEQYF | TGTGCCAGCAGCTTAGGTTCCAGGGGATCCTACGAGCAGTACTTC
. | TRBJ1-2 | . | TRBV6-6 | CASSPVGNYGYTF | TGTGCCAGCAGTCCAGTTGGTAACTATGGCTACACCTTC
. | TRBJ1-2 | . | TRBV7-2 | CASSLTNENYGYTF | TGTGCCAGCAGCTTAACAAATGAAAACTATGGCTACACCTTC
TRBD1 | TRBJ2-7 | . | TRBV14 | CASSRGQGFYEQYF | TGTGCCAGCAGCCGAGGACAGGGTTTCTACGAGCAGTACTTC
TRBD2 | TRBJ2-1 | . | TRBV7-3 | CASSPRTSGSYNEQFF | TGTGCCAGCAGCCCCAGGACTAGCGGGAGCTACAATGAGCAGTTCTTC
TRBD1 | TRBJ1-5 | . | TRBV9 | CASSPGAGGSNQPQHF | TGTGCCAGCAGCCCCGGGGCAGGGGGCTCCAATCAGCCCCAGCATTTT
. | TRBJ2-7 | few | TRBV6-5 | CASSYSRTDYEQYF | TGTGCCAGCAGTTACTCGCGGACAGACTACGAGCAGTACTTC
. | TRBJ1-3 | . | TRBV5-4 | CASSLAMGNTIYF | TGTGCCAGCAGCTTGGCCATGGGAAACACCATATATTTT
. | TRBJ2-2 | . | TRBV7-2 | CASSSRDRGTGELFF | TGTGCCAGCAGCTCAAGGGATAGGGGCACCGGGGAGCTGTTTTTT
TRBD2 | TRBJ2-1 | few | TRBV27 | CASTLKRVSGRPDNEQFF | TGTGCCAGCACTCTTAAGAGGGTTAGCGGGAGGCCCGACAATGAGCAGTTCTTC
. | TRBJ1-6 | . | TRBV7-2 | CASSWGLPSPLHF | TGTGCCAGCAGCTGGGGCTTACCTTCACCCCTCCACTTT
. | TRBJ2-7 | . | TRBV28 | CASSPWGVSNYEQYF | TGTGCCAGCAGTCCCTGGGGCGTATCCAACTACGAGCAGTACTTC
. | TRBJ1-1 | . | TRBV19 | CASSKGLSDRNTEAFF | TGTGCCAGTAGTAAGGGGCTTTCGGACAGGAACACTGAAGCTTTCTTT
TRBD1 | TRBJ1-3 | . | TRBV7-8 | CASSLGRDRGSGNTIYF | TGTGCCAGCAGCTTAGGCCGGGACAGGGGATCTGGAAACACCATATATTTT
. | TRBJ2-6 | . | TRBV27 | CATKEGGSGANVLTF | TGTGCCACCAAAGAAGGCGGTTCTGGGGCCAACGTCCTGACTTTC
TRBD2 | TRBJ2-5 | . | TRBV29-1 | CSVREVGETQYF | TGCAGCGTTCGGGAGGTTGGAGAGACCCAGTACTTC
. | TRBJ1-1 | few | TRBV4-3 | CASSQESGVGTEAFF | TGCGCCAGCAGCCAAGAGTCAGGGGTTGGAACTGAAGCTTTCTTT
TRBD2 | TRBJ2-7 | . | TRBV7-6 | CASSSGVSFTGGRARGYEQYF | TGTGCCAGCAGTTCGGGGGTTAGCTTTACGGGCGGGAGGGCCCGGGGATACGAGCAGTACTTC
. | TRBJ2-6 | . | TRBV18 | CASSGLFTASGANVLTF | TGTGCCAGCTCAGGACTTTTCACGGCCTCTGGGGCCAACGTCCTGACTTTC
TRBD1 | TRBJ2-7 | . | TRBV5-8 | CASSLAGTGTYEQYF | TGTGCCAGCAGCTTGGCCGGGACAGGGACGTACGAGCAGTACTTC
. | TRBJ1-3 | few | TRBV7-8 | CASSSRDNGNTIYF | TGTGCCAGCAGCTCCCGGGACAATGGAAACACCATATATTTT
. | TRBJ1-4 | . | TRBV9 | CASSGGSTNEKLFF | TGTGCCAGCAGCGGAGGAAGCACTAATGAAAAACTGTTTTTT
TRBD1 | TRBJ2-3 | . | TRBV2 | CASRAQTGSDTQYF | TGTGCCAGCAGGGCTCAGACAGGGTCAGATACGCAGTATTTT
. | TRBJ2-1 | . | TRBV19 | CASRYRSPGVWYEQFF | TGTGCCAGTAGATATAGATCTCCAGGGGTCTGGTATGAGCAGTTCTTC
TRBD1 | TRBJ2-5 | . | TRBV6-1 | CASRVRDSQETQYF | TGTGCCAGCAGGGTCCGGGACAGCCAAGAGACCCAGTACTTC
TRBD1 | TRBJ2-1 | . | TRBV7-3 | CASSLTGGQGLFNEQFF | TGTGCCAGCAGCTTAACGGGGGGACAGGGTCTTTTTAATGAGCAGTTCTTC
. | TRBJ1-1 | . | TRBV10-3 | CAISDFGQSSTEAFF | TGTGCCATCAGTGACTTTGGACAGTCAAGCACTGAAGCTTTCTTT
. | TRBJ1-1 | . | TRBV5-5 | CASSLVLLNTEAFF | TGTGCCAGCAGCTTGGTGTTATTGAACACTGAAGCTTTCTTT
. | TRBJ1-1 | . | TRBV19 | CASREKYTEAFF | TGTGCCAGTAGGGAGAAGTACACTGAAGCTTTCTTT
. | TRBJ2-7 | few | TRBV7-2 | CASSLAVGGYEQYF | TGTGCCAGCAGCTTAGCGGTCGGAGGCTACGAGCAGTACTTC
TRBD2 | TRBJ2-3 | . | TRBV2 | CASSLTSGSPDTQYF | TGTGCCAGCAGCCTCACTAGCGGGAGCCCAGATACGCAGTATTTT
. | TRBJ1-1 | . | TRBV19 | CASSIDRNTEAFF | TGTGCCAGTAGTATAGACAGGAACACTGAAGCTTTCTTT
. | TRBJ2-3 | few | TRBV7-2 | CASSFETTDTQYF | TGTGCCAGCAGCTTTGAAACAACAGATACGCAGTATTTT
TRBD1 | TRBJ1-5 | . | TRBV5-6 | CASSLSWTGDQPQHF | TGTGCCAGCAGCTTGTCGTGGACAGGGGATCAGCCCCAGCATTTT
. | TRBJ1-5 | . | TRBV20-1 | CSVGGNQPQHF | TGCAGTGTCGGGGGCAATCAGCCCCAGCATTTT
. | TRBJ1-5 | . | TRBV4-2 | CASSQDTGHSNQPQHF | TGTGCCAGCAGCCAAGATACAGGGCATAGCAATCAGCCCCAGCATTTT
. | TRBJ1-2 | once | TRBV4-3 | CASSQDYRDNYGYTF | TGCGCCAGCAGCCAAGATTACAGAGATAACTATGGCTACACCTTC
TRBD2 | TRBJ2-3 | . | TRBV14 | CASSLLRLAGVSDTQYF | TGTGCCAGCAGCCTCCTCAGACTAGCGGGAGTCTCGGATACGCAGTATTTT
TRBD2 | TRBJ2-1 | . | TRBV4-3 | CASSQELAGGSYNGQFF | TGCGCCAGCAGCCAAGAACTAGCGGGAGGCTCCTACAATGGGCAGTTCTTC
. | TRBJ1-1 | . | TRBV7-9 | CASSTLEAFF | TGTGCCAGCAGCACACTAGAAGCTTTCTTT
TRBD2 | TRBJ2-5 | . | TRBV4-1 | CASSQGTSGGTQYF | TGCGCCAGCAGCCAAGGGACTAGCGGGGGGACCCAGTACTTC
. | TRBJ1-4 | . | TRBV15 | CVLDRRLFNEKLFF | TGTGTCCTAGACCGGCGACTGTTTAATGAAAAACTGTTTTTT
TRBD1 | TRBJ1-5 | . | TRBV6-5 | CASSSPGQRHQPQHF | TGTGCCAGCAGTTCCCCGGGACAGAGACATCAGCCCCAGCATTTT
. | TRBJ1-1 | . | TRBV6-5 | CASSYGGIQNTEAFF | TGTGCCAGCAGTTACGGCGGCATTCAGAACACTGAAGCTTTCTTT
TRBD1 | TRBJ2-7 | . | TRBV5-4 | CASSLDRGRYEQYF | TGTGCCAGCAGCCTTGACAGGGGTAGATACGAGCAGTACTTC
TRBD1 | TRBJ1-1 | . | TRBV6-5 | CASRDQGENEAFF | TGTGCCAGCAGAGATCAGGGGGAAAATGAAGCTTTCTTT
. | TRBJ2-5 | . | TRBV28 | CASSPRPQGRRTQYF | TGTGCCAGCAGCCCTCGCCCACAGGGGAGGCGGACCCAGTACTTC
TRBD2 | TRBJ2-7 | . | TRBV30 | CAWSSRTSFAEQYF | TGTGCCTGGAGTTCAAGGACTAGTTTTGCCGAGCAGTACTTC
TRBD1 | TRBJ1-1 | . | TRBV5-1 | CASSGRTGGNTEAFF | TGCGCCAGCAGCGGCCGGACAGGGGGGAACACTGAAGCTTTCTTT
TRBD2 | TRBJ2-2 | . | TRBV6-4 | CASSPVAGDNTGELFF | TGTGCCAGCAGTCCTGTGGCGGGGGACAACACCGGGGAGCTGTTTTTT
. | TRBJ2-7 | . | TRBV4-2 | CASSQEPTLRGQYF | TGTGCCAGCAGCCAAGAGCCGACCCTTAGGGGGCAGTACTTC
TRBD1 | TRBJ2-3 | . | TRBV4-1 | CASSQGQGAIDTQYF | TGCGCCAGCAGCCAAGGACAGGGGGCAATAGATACGCAGTATTTT
TRBD2 | TRBJ2-5 | . | TRBV19 | CASSTSGTNRETQYF | TGTGCCAGTAGTACTAGCGGGACGAATAGGGAGACCCAGTACTTC
. | TRBJ1-5 | . | TRBV2 | CASSEGRVVGPQHF | TGTGCCAGCAGTGAAGGTCGGGTTGTTGGGCCCCAGCATTTT
. | TRBJ1-1 | . | TRBV19 | CASTMDSAMNTEAFF | TGTGCCAGTACCATGGACAGCGCTATGAACACTGAAGCTTTCTTT
. | TRBJ1-2 | few | TRBV6-5 | CASSRLFGDYGYTF | TGTGCCAGCAGTCGGCTCTTCGGGGACTATGGCTACACCTTC
TRBD1 | TRBJ2-6 | few | TRBV19 | CASSIYLGDRGQSGANVLTF | TGTGCCAGTAGTATTTATTTGGGGGACAGGGGGCAAAGTGGGGCCAACGTCCTGACTTTC
TRBD2 | TRBJ2-1 | . | TRBV30 | CAWTVAGWSYNEQFF | TGTGCCTGGACTGTAGCGGGGTGGTCCTACAATGAGCAGTTCTTC
. | TRBJ1-5 | . | TRBV6-6 | CASSWGAMEPQHF | TGTGCCAGCAGTTGGGGCGCTATGGAGCCCCAGCATTTT
. | TRBJ1-1 | . | TRBV6-6 | CASRVGNTEAFF | TGTGCCAGCCGGGTGGGGAACACTGAAGCTTTCTTT